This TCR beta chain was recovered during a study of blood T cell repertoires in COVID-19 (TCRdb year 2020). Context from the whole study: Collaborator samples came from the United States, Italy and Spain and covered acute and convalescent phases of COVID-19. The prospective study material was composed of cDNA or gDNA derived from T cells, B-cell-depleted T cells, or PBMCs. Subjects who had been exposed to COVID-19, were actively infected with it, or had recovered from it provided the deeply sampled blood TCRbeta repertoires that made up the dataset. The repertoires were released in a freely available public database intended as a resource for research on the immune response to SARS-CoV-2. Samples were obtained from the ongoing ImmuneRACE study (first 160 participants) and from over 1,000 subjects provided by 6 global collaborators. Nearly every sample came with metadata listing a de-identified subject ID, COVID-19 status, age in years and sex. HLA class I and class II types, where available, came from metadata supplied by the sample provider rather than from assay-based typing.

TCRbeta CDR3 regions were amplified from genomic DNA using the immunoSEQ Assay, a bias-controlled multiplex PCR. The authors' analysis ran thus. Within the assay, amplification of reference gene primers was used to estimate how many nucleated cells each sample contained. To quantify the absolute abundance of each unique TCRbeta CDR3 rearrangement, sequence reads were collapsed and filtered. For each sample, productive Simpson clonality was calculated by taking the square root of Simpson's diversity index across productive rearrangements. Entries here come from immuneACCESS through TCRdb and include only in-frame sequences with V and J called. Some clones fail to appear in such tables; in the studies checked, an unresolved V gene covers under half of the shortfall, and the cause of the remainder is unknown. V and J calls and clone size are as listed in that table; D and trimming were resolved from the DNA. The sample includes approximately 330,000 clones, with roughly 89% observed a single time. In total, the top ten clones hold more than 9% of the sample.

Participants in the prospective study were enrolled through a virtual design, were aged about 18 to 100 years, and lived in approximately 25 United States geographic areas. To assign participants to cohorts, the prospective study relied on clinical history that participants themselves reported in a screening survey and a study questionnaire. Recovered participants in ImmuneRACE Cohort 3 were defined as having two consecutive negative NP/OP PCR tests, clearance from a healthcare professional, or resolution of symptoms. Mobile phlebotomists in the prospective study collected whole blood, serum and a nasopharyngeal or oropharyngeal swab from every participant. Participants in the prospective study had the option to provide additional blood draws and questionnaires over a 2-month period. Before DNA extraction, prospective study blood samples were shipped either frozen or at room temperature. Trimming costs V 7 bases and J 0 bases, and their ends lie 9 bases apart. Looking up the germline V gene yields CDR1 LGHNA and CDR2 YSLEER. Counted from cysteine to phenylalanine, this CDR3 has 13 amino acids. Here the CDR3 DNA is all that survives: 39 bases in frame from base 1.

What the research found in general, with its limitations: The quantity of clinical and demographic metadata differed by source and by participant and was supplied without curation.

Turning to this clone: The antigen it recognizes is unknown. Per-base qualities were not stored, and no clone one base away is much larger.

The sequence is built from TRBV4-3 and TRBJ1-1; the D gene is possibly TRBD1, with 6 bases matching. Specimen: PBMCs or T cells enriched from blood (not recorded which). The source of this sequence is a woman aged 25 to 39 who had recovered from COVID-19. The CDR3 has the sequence CASKGTLNTEAFF. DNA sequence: TGCGCCAGCAAGGGGACACTGAACACTGAAGCTTTCTTT.